The 14 T cell receptor beta chains reported below all come from one sample, sequenced in a study of regulatory T cells in long-lasting Graves disease. Construction of TCR beta libraries relied on iRepertoire HTBI primers and on Arm-PCR targeting CDR3 regions. Using its own MiXCR run on the multiplex PCR reads, TCRdb lists one record per CDR3 protein. The sample includes some 410,000 distinct CDR3 sequences, about a sixth seen only once; the top ten take about 10%. Time point noted: newly diagnosed GD, antithyroid drugs for less than 3 months. Isolated PBMC RNA provided the starting material for the TCR library. This sample also belongs to another study, concerning T cells in Graves' hyperthyroidism and ophthalmopathy.

The material was peripheral blood mononuclear cells (PBMCs), obtained at new diagnosis, from a patient treated with antithyroid drugs. All receptors derive from a woman aged 25 to 39 with Graves disease.

The chain couples TRBV19 to TRBJ1-2; TRBD1 matches at 8 bases. CDR3 length: 14 amino acids. Trimming at V came to 5 bases and at J to 4 bases, leaving 6 bases not matched to a gene. From germline, CDR1 is LNHDA and CDR2 SQIVND (reference sequence). CDR3 region: CASSGTGPVYGYTF. The CDR3 nucleotides are TGTGCCAGTAGTGGGACAGGACCGGTCTATGGCTACACCTTC.

The table lists this clonotype with many counts. This chain links TRBV7-2 with TRBJ1-2, with D tentatively TRBD1 (5 bases). The CDR3 is 12 residues long. CDR1 is SGHTA and CDR2 is FQGNSA in the germline V gene. V dropped 1 base and J dropped 6 bases, with 6 bases sitting between them. Here the CDR3 reads CASSLEQDGYTF. As DNA, the CDR3 is TGTGCCAGCAGCTTAGAACAGGATGGCTACACCTTC.

This clonotype was counted a few times. The V gene is TRBV14, the J gene TRBJ1-5; D not certain. The V gene's germline CDR1 is SGHDN and CDR2 FVKESK. The V end was cut by 3 bases, the J end by 10 bases, with 10 bases between. The CDR3 spans 12 residues. As DNA, the CDR3 is TGTGCCAGCAGCCATCCCGAGGGTCCCCAGCATTTT. This gives the protein CASSHPEGPQHF.

The genes are TRBV25-1 and TRBJ2-2; 13 positions agree with TRBD2. V was clipped by 9 bases and J by 5 bases; unmatched bases: 3. Germline CDR1 MGHDK, CDR2 SYGVNS. This CDR3 has 14 residues. The CDR3, as DNA: TGTGCCAGTCTGACTAGCGGGAGGACCGGGGAGCTGTTTTTT. It yields the protein CASLTSGRTGELFF.

There are many counts of this clonotype. This chain uses TRBV6-1 with TRBJ2-7, with TRBD2 matching 12 bases. Germline V CDR1 and CDR2: MNHNS, SASEGT. The CDR3 extends over 14 amino acids. The trim removed 5 bases at V and 6 bases at J, leaving 5 bases unmatched. CDR3 region: CASSRLAGVVEQYF. CDR3 coding DNA: TGTGCCAGCAGTAGACTAGCGGGAGTAGTCGAGCAGTACTTC.

A few counts support this clonotype. This sequence may be a read error, since a much larger clone differs from it by one base. This chain joins TRBV20-1 and TRBJ2-3; tentative D call: TRBD1 (6 bases). Trimming took off 0 bases at V and 4 bases at J, with 14 bases between the two ends. The germline gives CDR1 DFQATT, CDR2 SNEGSKA (reference sequence). The CDR3 has 15 amino acids. CDR3 region: CSARDRFAGADTQYF. CDR3 bases: TGCAGTGCTAGAGATCGCTTCGCAGGGGCAGATACGCAGTATTTT.

This clonotype has a count of ten or more. The rearrangement uses TRBV13 and TRBJ2-1; tentatively, D is TRBD1 or TRBD2 (5 bases each). The CDR3 sequence is 17 residues long. Germline CDR1 and CDR2: PRHDT and FYEKMQ (reference sequence). Deletions cut 4 bases from V and 0 bases from J, with 16 bases between. The CDR3 protein is CASSSAEGDSSYNEQFF. The CDR3 nucleotides read TGTGCCAGCAGCTCGGCAGAGGGCGACAGCTCCTACAATGAGCAGTTCTTC. Variable domain in full (rest from reference TRBV13 and TRBJ2-1): AAGVIQSPRHLIKEKRETATLKCYPIPRHDTVYWYQQGPGQDPQFLISFYEKMQSDKGSIPDRFSAQQFSDYHSELNMSSLELGDSALYFCASSSAEGDSSYNEQFFGPGTRLTVL.

On this clonotype itself: Being one base from a much bigger clone, this may be a read error. The rearrangement links TRBV10-1 to TRBJ1-3; D call uncertain. The CDR3 sequence is 14 residues long. Per germline, CDR1 WNHNN and CDR2 SYGVQD (reference sequence). For the CDR3, the DNA is TGCGCCAGCAGTTCGGACCGGTCTGGAAACGCCATATATTTT. Its translation is CASSSDRSGNAIYF.

This clonotype has a count of ten or more. This chain connects TRBV6-5 to TRBJ2-3, with D perhaps TRBD2 (6 bases). Trimming took off 1 base at V and 5 bases at J, with 10 bases between the two ends. The CDR3 has 14 amino acids. Germline CDR1 reads MNHEY; CDR2 reads SVGAGI. The CDR3 DNA reads TGTGCCAGCAGTTACTTAGCGGAGGGAGATACGCAGTATTTT. Protein product: CASSYLAEGDTQYF.

This chain joins TRBV10-2 and TRBJ2-7, with 11 bases fitting TRBD2. Germline CDR1 WSHSY, CDR2 SAAADI. The CDR3 sequence is 14 residues long. V lost 8 bases, J lost 4 bases, and 7 bases stayed unmatched. The DNA of the CDR3 is TGCGCCAGCTTAGGACTAGCGGGTAGATACGAGCAGTACTTC. Residues: CASLGLAGRYEQYF.

This clonotype occurred many times. The rearrangement uses TRBV2 and TRBJ1-3, with D possibly being TRBD1 (5 bases). This CDR3 contains 14 residues. CDR1 SNHLY and CDR2 FYNNEI come from the germline V gene. V shed 8 bases and J shed 7 bases, with 18 bases lying between them. CDR3 in DNA: TGTGCCAGCCCCTCGAAAAAGGAGGGGAACACCATATATTTT. It specifies CASPSKKEGNTIYF.

A word on this clonotype: A read error may explain this, as a much larger clone is one base away. This chain links TRBV13 with TRBJ2-1; TRBD2 matches 11 bases. Germline CDR1 is PRHDT and CDR2 is FYEKMQ (reference sequence). There are 15 residues in the CDR3. The trim removed 5 bases at V and 10 bases at J, leaving 10 bases unmatched. The CDR3 reads CASSPPTSGIYEQFF. The DNA of the CDR3 is TGTGCCAGCAGCCCGCCGACTAGCGGGATCTACGAGCAGTTCTTC.

This clonotype was seen at least ten times. This chain uses TRBV7-2 with TRBJ2-7; 7 bases match TRBD1. There are 15 residues in the CDR3. The V gene's germline CDR1 is SGHTA and CDR2 FQGNSA. V was pared by 5 bases and J by 0 bases, with 7 bases of the junction left unmatched. In DNA form, the CDR3 reads TGTGCCAGCAGCCCACGAGGGACAGCCTCCTACGAGCAGTACTTC. Translation gives CASSPRGTASYEQYF.

The chain joins TRBV6-2 or TRBV6-3 to TRBJ1-4; D remains unclear. Looked up from germline, CDR1 is MNHEY and CDR2 is SVGEGT. CDR3 length: 19 amino acids. The ends were cut back, 0 bases at V and 0 bases at J, with 17 bases in the middle. The CDR3, as DNA: TGTGCCAGCAGTTACTCCTACTCCCGCAGGATCACAACTAATGAAAAACTGTTTTTT. Protein: CASSYSYSRRITTNEKLFF.